The 7 T cell receptor beta chains below come from one sample, sequenced in a study of blood T cell repertoires in COVID-19. The assay was immunoSEQ multiplex PCR, and TCRdb's table has in-frame clones only and misses some. Among about 190,000 clones listed, around 85% were seen once. Sequencing was carried out using peripheral blood. The receptors derive from a man between 25 and 39 years old with acute or convalescent COVID-19.

The chain links TRBV21-1 to TRBJ2-3; the tabulated D call, TRBD1, remains unverified against the DNA. TRBV21-1 is a recognized pseudogene. This CDR3 contains 19 residues. CDR3 amino acids: CASSNYSSKPGQGTDTQYF. The CDR3, as DNA: TGTGCCAGCAGCAATTACTCGAGTAAGCCGGGACAGGGGACAGATACGCAGTATTTT.

V usage is TRBV4-1 and J usage is TRBJ2-5; 9 positions match TRBD2. The CDR3 totals 16 residues. The V segment lost 5 bases and the J segment 1 base; nucleotides outside the gene matches: 8. Germline assignment: CDR1 MGHRA and CDR2 YSYEKL. The CDR3 nucleotides are TGCGCCAGCAGCTTGGCGGGCGGGGGGGCCCAAGAGACCCAGTACTTC. Residues: CASSLAGGGAQETQYF.

This clone came up a few times. This sequence joins TRBV19 and TRBJ2-2; 9 bases are shared with TRBD1. J lost 5 bases, V lost 8 bases, and 6 bases had no gene match. CDR1 is LNHDA and CDR2 is SQIVND in the germline V gene (reference sequence). The length of the CDR3 is 14 residues. The CDR3 loop reads CASSDRGVTGELFF. The CDR3 DNA reads TGTGCCAGTTCGGACAGGGGAGTTACCGGGGAGCTGTTTTTT.

This clone showed up just once. The rearrangement joins TRBV4-1 to TRBJ2-7; D is undetermined. The ends were cut back, 1 base at V and 5 bases at J, with 12 bases in the middle. Germline V gene data show CDR1 as MGHRA and CDR2 as YSYEKL. This CDR3 is built from 14 residues. CDR3 bases: TGCGCCAGCAGCCAAGGACTGGGTGGCGACGAGCAGTACTTC. This encodes CASSQGLGGDEQYF.

The chain recombines TRBV7-8 with TRBJ2-3, with 10 bases aligning to TRBD2. Germline-derived CDR1 and CDR2 are SGHVS and FQNEAQ. The J segment lost 4 bases and the V segment lost 4 bases, leaving 8 bases of the junction unmatched. CDR3 length: 16 residues. DNA for the CDR3: TGTGCCAGCAGCTCCTCTAGCGGGAGAAGTTCAGATACGCAGTATTTT. Translated: CASSSSSGRSSDTQYF.

V gene TRBV29-1 combines with J gene TRBJ2-7; 7 bases fit TRBD1. V lost 4 bases, J lost 5 bases, and 2 bases stayed unmatched. Germline loops: CDR1 SQVTM, CDR2 ANQGSEA. This CDR3 contains 11 residues. CDR3 sequence reads: CSVGDRNEQYF. CDR3 bases: TGCAGCGTTGGGGACAGAAACGAGCAGTACTTC.

V is TRBV19 and J is TRBJ1-5; maybe TRBD1 (5 bases). With 3 bases removed from V and 4 bases from J, the gap between germline ends came to 13 bases. In germline, CDR1 is LNHDA, CDR2 SQIVND (reference sequence). The CDR3 is 15 residues long. This CDR3 reads CASSMRDGRNQPQHF. CDR3 DNA sequence: TGTGCCAGTAGTATGCGGGACGGAAGGAATCAGCCCCAGCATTTT. Together with reference TRBV19 and TRBJ1-5, the CDR3 gives the full variable domain: DGGITQSPKYLFRKEGQNVTLSCEQNLNHDAMYWYRQDPGQGLRLIYYSQIVNDFQKGDIAEGYSVSREKKESFPLTVTSAQKNPTAFYLCASSMRDGRNQPQHFGDGTRLSIL.